Below, 22 T cell receptor beta chains from the same sample are listed, as sequenced in a study of long-term antiretroviral therapy in people with HIV. Runs used v3.0 of the immunoSEQ assay and were done at survey level. Clones were sequenced by immunoSEQ multiplex PCR, and TCRdb holds only the in-frame ones, with some missing. This table has some 31,000 clones, over 70% appearing once. This sample comprised unsorted PBMCs, obtained 3.1 years after starting antiretroviral therapy. These receptor sequences come from a woman in her forties or fifties with HIV.

A single count supports this clone. The rearrangement uses TRBV30 and TRBJ2-7, with TRBD1 matching 9 bases. The length of the CDR3 is 13 residues. Germline values: CDR1 GTSNPN, CDR2 SVGIG (reference sequence). Losses at the gene ends were 4 bases for V and 3 bases for J; bases not matched to a gene: 4. The CDR3 region is CAWNRDRDYEQYF. CDR3 in DNA: TGTGCCTGGAATAGGGACAGGGACTACGAGCAGTACTTC.

The CDR3 DNA is TGTGCCAGCCTAGGGGGTCTCGGTGGCTACACCTTC. Protein: CASLGGLGGYTF. The chain is built from TRBV2 and TRBJ1-2, with D perhaps matching TRBD1 (6 bases). This CDR3 region has 12 residues. V lost 8 bases, J lost 7 bases, and 14 bases lay in between. From germline, CDR1 is SNHLY and CDR2 FYNNEI.

The chain uses TRBV9 and TRBJ2-1; TRBD2 matches 8 bases. Germline CDR1 and CDR2: SGDLS and YYNGEE. The CDR3 extends over 16 amino acids. V lost 4 bases, J lost 4 bases, and 10 bases stayed unmatched. The CDR3 loop is CASSSNSGGWYNEQFF. The CDR3 DNA follows: TGTGCCAGCAGCTCTAATTCGGGGGGGTGGTACAATGAGCAGTTCTTC.

This clone was seen once. The chain employs TRBV27 and TRBJ2-3, with 12 bases fitting TRBD2. This CDR3 region has 16 residues. After removal of 3 bases from V and 6 bases from J, the junction contained 7 bases not matched to a gene. Germline CDR1 MNHEY, CDR2 SMNVEV (reference sequence). CDR3 coding DNA: TGTGCCAGCAGTTTCCTAGCGGGGGGGCCAGGGGATACGCAGTATTTT. Translated: CASSFLAGGPGDTQYF.

This chain connects TRBV2 to TRBJ1-3; the D gene is possibly TRBD1 (6 bases). V was cut by 8 bases and J by 7 bases, with 12 bases left in between. Germline-derived CDR1 and CDR2 are SNHLY and FYNNEI. This CDR3 has 12 amino acids. CDR3 in amino acids: CASGTLRNTIYF. The DNA for the CDR3 is TGTGCCAGCGGGACATTGAGGAACACCATATATTTT.

CDR3 residues: CASSEGTAYSGNTIYF. CDR3 nucleotide sequence: TGTGCCAGCAGTGAAGGCACCGCATACTCTGGAAACACCATATATTTT. The chain joins TRBV6-1 to TRBJ1-3; D uncertain. Germline CDR1 and CDR2: MNHNS and SASEGT. CDR3 length equals 16 residues. V was shortened by 1 base and J by 0 bases, with 10 bases between the two germline ends.

This clone turned up a few times. The chain couples TRBV7-9 to TRBJ2-2; D not certain. The length of the CDR3 is 14 residues. The V end lost 0 bases, the J end lost 4 bases, and 6 bases lay between the germline ends. Germline V gene sequence: CDR1 SEHNR, CDR2 FQNEAQ (reference sequence). CDR3 sequence reads: CASSLARITGELFF. CDR3 nucleotides: TGTGCCAGCAGCTTAGCGAGGATCACCGGGGAGCTGTTTTTT.

A few counts support this clone. This sequence joins TRBV15 and TRBJ2-5; possibly TRBD2 for D (7 bases). V was pared by 5 bases and J by 5 bases, with 15 bases between. The CDR3 has 14 amino acids. CDR1 is LNHNV, CDR2 YYDKDF, per germline (reference sequence). The DNA for the CDR3 is TGTGCCACCAGCCCTGGGGGGGGCCGGGAGACCCAGTACTTC. Translated: CATSPGGGRETQYF. The whole variable domain, filled in from reference TRBV15 and TRBJ2-5, reads DAMVIQNPRYQVTQFGKPVTLSCSQTLNHNVMYWYQQKSSQAPKLLFHYYDKDFNNEADTPDNFQSRRPNTSFCFLDIRSPGLGDTAMYLCATSPGGGRETQYFGPGTRLLVL.

The chain combines TRBV2 with TRBJ1-1; D is unresolved. Trimming shortened V by 4 bases and J by 2 bases, and 8 bases separated the two germline ends. The CDR3 length is 13 residues. Germline CDR1 is SNHLY and CDR2 is FYNNEI. The CDR3 DNA sequence: TGTGCCAGCAGTGTAGAGGTTAACACTGAAGCTTTCTTT. Amino acid sequence: CASSVEVNTEAFF.

The V and J genes are TRBV12-5 and TRBJ1-6; the D gene is possibly TRBD1 (6 bases). The CDR3 sequence is 15 residues long. V shed 0 bases and J shed 11 bases, with 14 bases lying between them. Germline CDR1 LGHNT, CDR2 FRNRAP. The CDR3 sequence is CASGLVRPGVTPLHF. As DNA, the CDR3 is TGTGCTAGTGGTTTGGTACGTCCAGGGGTCACACCCCTCCACTTT.

V usage is TRBV6-6 and J usage is TRBJ1-6; TRBD1 matches at 10 bases. From germline, CDR1 is MNHNY and CDR2 SVGAGI (reference sequence). After removal of 5 bases from V and 10 bases from J, the junction contained 5 bases not matched to a gene. The CDR3 length is 14 residues. The CDR3 coding sequence is TGTGCCAGCAGTGGACAGGGGGATTTGTCACCCCTCCACTTT. Its protein product is CASSGQGDLSPLHF.

This chain joins TRBV29-1 and TRBJ2-3; D could derive from TRBD1 or TRBD2 (5 bases each). Germline V gene sequence: CDR1 SQVTM, CDR2 ANQGSEA. Trimming took 6 bases from V and 5 from J, leaving 18 bases between them. The CDR3 sequence is 14 residues long. CDR3 DNA: TGCAGCGTAGACGGGACCCTAGTTGGAGATACGCAGTATTTT. It is translated as CSVDGTLVGDTQYF.

CDR3 DNA sequence: TGCAGCGTTGTGGGGAGGCAGCACACTGAAGCTTTCTTT. This sequence encodes CSVVGRQHTEAFF. The V and J genes are TRBV29-1 and TRBJ1-1; no clear D gene. The ends were cut back, 4 bases at V and 3 bases at J, with 12 bases in the middle. Germline V gene lookup returns CDR1 SQVTM and CDR2 ANQGSEA. The CDR3 contains 13 residues.

The chain joins TRBV18 to TRBJ2-1; D is possibly TRBD1 (6 bases). Germline V gene data show CDR1 as KGHSH and CDR2 as LQKENI. V gave up 6 bases and J gave up 0 bases, with 12 bases separating them. This CDR3 contains 15 residues. The CDR3 spells CASSRADSSYNEQFF. CDR3 bases: TGTGCCAGCTCCCGCGCGGACAGCTCCTACAATGAGCAGTTCTTC.

V gene TRBV29-1 combines with J gene TRBJ1-1; D is uncertain. The length of the CDR3 is 13 residues. V lost 6 bases and J 1 base, leaving 12 bases between the germline ends. Germline lookup yields CDR1 SQVTM and CDR2 ANQGSEA. The CDR3: CSVAQYKNTEAFF. The DNA of the CDR3 is TGCAGCGTCGCCCAATACAAGAACACTGAAGCTTTCTTT.

This clone was found once. The chain uses TRBV9 and TRBJ1-2; 9 bases line up with TRBD1. J lost 5 bases, V lost 0 bases, and 5 bases had no gene match. The V gene's germline CDR1 is SGDLS and CDR2 YYNGEE. This CDR3 is built from 15 residues. CDR3 in amino acids: CASSVGLGQGYGYTF. The DNA for the CDR3 is TGTGCCAGCAGCGTAGGGTTGGGACAGGGATATGGCTACACCTTC.

This clone was seen only once. The V gene is TRBV5-1, the J gene TRBJ1-2; D gene unclear. Germline values: CDR1 SGHRS, CDR2 YFSETQ. The CDR3 is made up of 13 amino acids. V lost 0 bases and J 5 bases, leaving 8 bases between the germline ends. The CDR3: CASSLGGLYGYTF. In DNA, the CDR3 is TGCGCCAGCAGCTTGGGCGGGTTATATGGCTACACCTTC.

By share of the sample, this clone is medium-sized. V is TRBV27 and J is TRBJ2-1; TRBD2 might be the D (5 bases). Germline CDR1 MNHEY, CDR2 SMNVEV (reference sequence). Trimming removed 9 bases from V and 8 bases from J, with 17 bases in between. This CDR3 has 13 residues. The CDR3 loop reads CASGPTRGDEQFF. The CDR3, as DNA: TGTGCCAGTGGCCCTACTAGAGGCGATGAGCAGTTCTTC.

The genes are TRBV5-1 and TRBJ2-7, with 7 bases identical to TRBD2. The CDR3 extends over 14 amino acids. Germline V lookup: CDR1 SGHRS, CDR2 YFSETQ. Trimming at V came to 2 bases and at J to 2 bases, leaving 4 bases not matched to a gene. CDR3 in amino acids: CASSFVAGAYEQYF. The CDR3 DNA reads TGCGCCAGCAGCTTTGTGGCGGGAGCCTACGAGCAGTACTTC.

The rearrangement joins TRBV4-1 to TRBJ2-1, with 11 bases matching TRBD2. The CDR3 consists of 18 residues. With V trimmed by 1 base and J by 2 bases, 7 bases remained unmatched. CDR1 and CDR2 from the germline V gene are MGHRA and YSYEKL. CDR3 in DNA: TGCGCCAGCAGCCAAGGACTAGCGGGGTTACTTACCTACAATGAGCAGTTCTTC. Translation gives CASSQGLAGLLTYNEQFF.

In regard to this clone: In the same sample, other DNA sequences code for this CDR3. The CDR3 loop reads CASSPGQGNYGYTF. The CDR3, as DNA: TGCGCCAGCAGCCCGGGACAGGGGAACTATGGCTACACCTTC. The V call is TRBV5-1, the J call TRBJ1-2, with 10 bases lining up with TRBD1. Trimming removed 4 bases from V and 2 bases from J; junction bases left unmatched: 2. This CDR3 is built from 14 residues. CDR1 is SGHRS and CDR2 is YFSETQ in the germline V gene.

The rearrangement links TRBV14 to TRBJ2-2; TRBD1 matches 8 bases. V was pared by 5 bases and J by 1 base, with 6 bases of the junction left unmatched. The germline CDR1 and CDR2 sequences are SGHDN and FVKESK. The CDR3 runs to 16 residues. The CDR3 spells CASSSRQGRNTGELFF. The CDR3 DNA follows: TGTGCCAGCAGCTCCCGACAGGGGAGGAACACCGGGGAGCTGTTTTTT.